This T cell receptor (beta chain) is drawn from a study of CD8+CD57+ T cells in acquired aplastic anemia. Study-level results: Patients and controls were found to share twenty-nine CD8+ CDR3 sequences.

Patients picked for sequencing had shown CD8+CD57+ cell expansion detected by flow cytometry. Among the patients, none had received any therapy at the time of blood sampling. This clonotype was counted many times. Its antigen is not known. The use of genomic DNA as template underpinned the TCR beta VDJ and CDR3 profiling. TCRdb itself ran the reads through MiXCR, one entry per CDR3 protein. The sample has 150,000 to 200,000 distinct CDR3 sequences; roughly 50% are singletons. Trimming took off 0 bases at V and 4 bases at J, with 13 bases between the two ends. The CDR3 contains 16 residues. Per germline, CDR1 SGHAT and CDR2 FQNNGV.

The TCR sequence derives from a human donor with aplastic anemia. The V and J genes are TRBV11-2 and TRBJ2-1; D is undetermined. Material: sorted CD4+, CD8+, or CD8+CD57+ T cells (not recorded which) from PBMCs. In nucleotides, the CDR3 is TGTGCCAGCAGCTTAGAAGGCCATAAACTGTACAATGAGCAGTTCTTC. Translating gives CASSLEGHKLYNEQFF.